The next 31 T cell receptor beta chains were all read from a single sample in a study of blood T cell repertoires in COVID-19 (TCRdb year 2020). Library preparation was by the immunoSEQ multiplex PCR assay. The table was pulled from immuneACCESS by TCRdb, which kept in-frame rearrangements only. Such tables lose some clones; where checked, under half of the loss comes from unresolved V genes, and the rest has no known cause. The sample records about 220,000 clones, 88% of which are singletons. Roughly 2.8% of the sample is held by the ten biggest clonotypes. Sequencing was performed on PBMCs or T cells enriched from blood (not recorded which). The receptors derive from a woman aged 30 to 39 who had recovered from COVID-19.

A note on this clone: Other nucleotide sequences in the sample specify the same CDR3. This CDR3 reads CASSLGAATDTQYF. In nucleotides, the CDR3 is TGTGCCAGCAGCTTGGGAGCAGCAACAGATACGCAGTATTTT. This chain links TRBV7-3 with TRBJ2-3, with D maybe TRBD2 (5 bases). The CDR3 runs 14 residues. V was clipped by 3 bases and J by 3 bases, with 10 bases between them. The germline V gene has CDR1 SGHTA and CDR2 FQGTGA.

This clone has just a few counts. The chain carries TRBV7-2 and TRBJ1-1; tentative D call: TRBD1 (5 bases). From germline, CDR1 is SGHTA and CDR2 FQGNSA. CDR3 length equals 13 residues. The V end lost 3 bases, the J end lost 11 bases, and 16 bases lay between the germline ends. For the CDR3, the DNA is TGTGCCAGCAGCTTGACAGCCCTCTCGGCTGCTTTCTTT. Protein: CASSLTALSAAFF.

J is TRBJ1-6 and V is TRBV5-6; perhaps TRBD1 as D (6 bases). The CDR3 length is 14 residues. Looked up from germline, CDR1 is SGHDT and CDR2 is YYEEEE. V was shortened by 4 bases and J by 8 bases, with 13 bases between the two germline ends. The CDR3 region is CASSRTAPHSPLHF. DNA for the CDR3: TGTGCCAGCAGCCGGACAGCGCCCCATTCACCCCTCCACTTT.

The rearrangement joins TRBV28 to TRBJ2-7; 8 nucleotides match TRBD2. V was pared by 7 bases and J by 0 bases, with 8 bases of the junction left unmatched. The CDR3 runs to 15 residues. The V gene's germline CDR1 is MDHEN and CDR2 SYDVKM. CDR3 in DNA: TGTGCCAGCAATCCCGGGGGGGGATTCTCCTACGAGCAGTACTTC. It codes for CASNPGGGFSYEQYF.

CDR3 nucleotide sequence: TGTGCCAGCAGCGCAGGGGACACTTCTAACTATGGCTACACCTTC. It is translated as CASSAGDTSNYGYTF. The chain recombines TRBV9 with TRBJ1-2, with D possibly matching TRBD1 (6 bases). Between the trimmed V and J ends, which lost 3 bases and 0 bases, there was a span of 12 bases. CDR1 and CDR2 (germline): SGDLS, YYNGEE. The CDR3 runs to 15 residues.

The chain carries TRBV5-4 and TRBJ1-1; D is unresolved. The CDR3 is 15 amino acids. Trimming took off 1 base at V and 11 bases at J, with 21 bases between the two ends. In germline, CDR1 is SGHNT, CDR2 YYREEE (reference sequence). The CDR3 is CASSLSPREGRGAFF. The CDR3 DNA follows: TGTGCCAGCAGCTTGTCCCCTCGGGAGGGTCGAGGGGCTTTCTTT.

This chain links TRBV27 with TRBJ2-3, with D perhaps TRBD2 (5 bases). Trimming took 0 bases from V and 3 from J, leaving 7 bases between them. CDR1 MNHEY and CDR2 SMNVEV come from the germline V gene (reference sequence). The CDR3 loop spans 14 amino acids. The CDR3 loop is CASSLSLATDTQYF. The CDR3 DNA is TGTGCCAGCAGTTTATCGTTAGCGACAGATACGCAGTATTTT.

V and J are TRBV3-1 (or the pseudogene TRBV3-2) and TRBJ2-6, with 12 bases fitting TRBD1. Germline CDR1 and CDR2: LGHDT and YNNKEL (reference sequence). This CDR3 is built from 19 residues. With V trimmed by 1 base and J by 1 base, 5 bases remained unmatched. The CDR3: CASSQVVGQGASGANVLTF. The CDR3 nucleotides read TGTGCCAGCAGCCAAGTAGTGGGACAGGGGGCATCTGGGGCCAACGTCCTGACTTTC.

The V and J genes are TRBV7-8 and TRBJ2-1, with 9 bases aligning to TRBD1. CDR3 length: 15 residues. The V gene's germline CDR1 is SGHVS and CDR2 FQNEAQ. V shed 2 bases, J shed 9 bases, and the junction held 8 bases outside the gene matches. The DNA for the CDR3 is TGTGCCAGCAGCTTAAAACGGACAGGGGCTGGTGAGCAGTTCTTC. Its protein product is CASSLKRTGAGEQFF.

This chain joins TRBV27 and TRBJ1-2; no clear D gene. This CDR3 spans 16 amino acids. V was clipped by 4 bases and J by 5 bases, with 20 bases between them. CDR1 MNHEY and CDR2 SMNVEV come from the germline V gene (reference sequence). The CDR3 sequence: CASSSPKRGREYGYTF. CDR3 DNA sequence: TGTGCCAGCAGTTCACCCAAAAGAGGGAGGGAGTATGGCTACACCTTC.

The chain uses TRBV3-1 (or the pseudogene TRBV3-2) and TRBJ2-3; 10 bases match TRBD2. The CDR3 runs 15 residues. The germline V gene encodes CDR1 LGHDT and CDR2 YNNKEL (reference sequence). V lost 2 bases and J lost 1; bases outside the gene matches: 0. The CDR3 region is CASSQLAGGTDTQYF. CDR3 nucleotide sequence: TGTGCCAGCAGCCAACTAGCGGGGGGCACAGATACGCAGTATTTT.

V usage is TRBV4-1 and J usage is TRBJ2-3; 11 bases are a match to TRBD2. CDR1 and CDR2 from the germline V gene are MGHRA and YSYEKL. Trimming at V came to 4 bases and at J to 0 bases, leaving 21 bases not matched to a gene. This CDR3 has 22 amino acids. CDR3 in DNA: TGCGCCAGCAGCCTCCCTCGAAGGCAGGGGCTAGCGGGGGGTGCTAGCACAGATACGCAGTATTTT. This codes for CASSLPRRQGLAGGASTDTQYF.

The rearrangement uses TRBV6-5 and TRBJ1-3, with D possibly TRBD1 on 5 matching bases. This CDR3 has 14 residues. Germline V gene lookup returns CDR1 MNHEY and CDR2 SVGAGI. Trimming took off 8 bases at V and 0 bases at J, with 11 bases between the two ends. The CDR3 DNA is TGTGCCAGCGGGGGACTCCACTCTGGAAACACCATATATTTT. This encodes CASGGLHSGNTIYF.

V is TRBV6-5 and J is TRBJ1-2; 11 positions match TRBD1. Germline V CDR1 and CDR2: MNHEY, SVGAGI. CDR3 length equals 15 residues. V lost 4 bases to trimming and J lost 4 bases; unmatched junction nucleotides: 5. This CDR3 is CASSSGTGGFYGYTF. In DNA form, the CDR3 reads TGTGCCAGCAGTTCCGGGACAGGGGGTTTCTATGGCTACACCTTC.

The rearrangement links TRBV7-3 to TRBJ2-2, with TRBD1 matching over 8 bases. The CDR3 totals 16 residues. Per the germline V gene, CDR1 is SGHTA and CDR2 is FQGTGA. Losses at the gene ends were 3 bases for V and 6 bases for J; bases not matched to a gene: 9. The CDR3 DNA reads TGTGCCAGCAGCTTGGCCAGGGGGCTTATGGCCGGGGAGCTGTTTTTT. Amino acids: CASSLARGLMAGELFF. Full variable domain (remainder filled in from reference TRBV7-3 and TRBJ2-2): GAGVSQTPSNKVTEKGKYVELRCDPISGHTALYWYRQSLGQGPEFLIYFQGTGAADDSGLPNDRFFAVRPEGSVSTLKIQRTERGDSAVYLCASSLARGLMAGELFFGEGSRLTVL.

This clone has more than one count but fewer than ten. This chain joins TRBV5-1 and TRBJ2-2; the match to TRBD2 covers 13 bases. The germline V gene encodes CDR1 SGHRS and CDR2 YFSETQ. V lost 2 bases to trimming and J lost 6 bases; unmatched junction nucleotides: 4. The CDR3 length is 16 residues. CDR3 sequence reads: CASSLLAGGSPGELFF. The CDR3 DNA is TGCGCCAGCAGCTTACTAGCGGGGGGGAGTCCCGGGGAGCTGTTTTTT. Full variable domain (remainder filled in from reference TRBV5-1 and TRBJ2-2): KAGVTQTPRYLIKTRGQQVTLSCSPISGHRSVSWYQQTPGQGLQFLFEYFSETQRNKGNFPGRFSGRQFSNSRSEMNVSTLELGDSALYLCASSLLAGGSPGELFFGEGSRLTVL.

The rearrangement links TRBV4-3 to TRBJ1-2; TRBD1 matches 8 bases. This CDR3 has 13 amino acids. The J segment lost 8 bases and the V segment lost 3 bases, leaving 5 bases of the junction unmatched. Germline CDR1 and CDR2: LGHNA and YSLEER. The CDR3, as DNA: TGCGCCAGCAGCCAGGGGACAGGCCAGGGCTACACCTTC. Protein sequence: CASSQGTGQGYTF.

The chain combines TRBV18 with TRBJ1-5, with D maybe TRBD1 (6 bases). Germline V gene sequence: CDR1 KGHSH, CDR2 LQKENI. V lost 0 bases, J lost 6 bases, and 15 bases lay in between. This CDR3 comprises 16 residues. This CDR3 reads CASSPPLQGSGQPQHF. The CDR3 DNA reads TGTGCCAGCTCACCACCCTTACAGGGTTCCGGTCAGCCCCAGCATTTT.

This clone was recorded only once. This chain joins TRBV18 and TRBJ2-2; TRBD2 might be the D (5 bases). Trimming stripped 2 bases from V and 1 base from J, with 11 bases between. This CDR3 has 16 residues. The germline V gene has CDR1 KGHSH and CDR2 LQKENI. Written as DNA, the CDR3 is TGTGCCAGCTCACCAAGAGGGAAGGGGAACACCGGGGAGCTGTTTTTT. Encoded protein: CASSPRGKGNTGELFF.

This sequence joins TRBV14 and TRBJ1-2; a weak D match, TRBD1 (5 bases). The germline gives CDR1 SGHDN, CDR2 FVKESK. The CDR3 has 13 amino acids. Trimming left V 1 base short and J 2 bases short, with 5 bases between. CDR3 DNA: TGTGCCAGCAGCCAAGCAGGGAACTATGGCTACACCTTC. It encodes CASSQAGNYGYTF.

This clone was counted a single time. For the CDR3, the DNA is TGCGCCAGCAGGTCCGGGACAGGGCTTGAAGAGCAGTACTTC. This encodes CASRSGTGLEEQYF. The chain combines TRBV5-1 with TRBJ2-7, with TRBD1 matching 9 bases. Germline V gene sequence: CDR1 SGHRS, CDR2 YFSETQ. J lost 7 bases, V lost 5 bases, and 10 bases had no gene match. The CDR3 runs to 14 residues.

The chain employs TRBV3-1 (or the pseudogene TRBV3-2) and TRBJ2-6; D gene unclear. The CDR3 length is 17 residues. V gave up 5 bases and J gave up 2 bases, with 16 bases separating them. Germline V gene lookup returns CDR1 LGHDT and CDR2 YNNKEL (reference sequence). In DNA, the CDR3 is TGTGCCAGCAGCTACCTTTCAGGATCGGCTGGGGCCAACGTCCTGACTTTC. Residues: CASSYLSGSAGANVLTF.

The chain uses TRBV4-2 and TRBJ1-4; D unclear. CDR3 length: 13 amino acids. The ends were cut back, 3 bases at V and 5 bases at J, with 7 bases in the middle. Germline V gene data show CDR1 as LGHNA and CDR2 as YNFKEQ. CDR3 sequence reads: CASSQRANEKLFF. Written as DNA, the CDR3 is TGTGCCAGCAGCCAGAGGGCAAATGAAAAACTGTTTTTT.

This clone has just a few counts. The chain joins TRBV5-1 to TRBJ2-1, with 13 bases lining up with TRBD2. V trimming: 4 bases; J trimming: 4 bases; junction bases outside the gene matches: 2. The CDR3 contains 15 residues. CDR1 SGHRS and CDR2 YFSETQ come from the germline V gene. In nucleotides, the CDR3 is TGCGCCAGCAGCACGGGACTAGCGGGGTACAATGAGCAGTTCTTC. Amino acid sequence: CASSTGLAGYNEQFF.

The chain carries TRBV5-1 and TRBJ1-3; 8 nucleotides agree with TRBD1. With 2 bases clipped from V and 1 base from J, the junction kept 8 bases outside the gene matches. This CDR3 region has 17 residues. The germline gives CDR1 SGHRS, CDR2 YFSETQ. CDR3 region: CASSFGTGSQSGNTIYF. The CDR3 DNA reads TGCGCCAGCAGCTTCGGGACAGGTTCCCAATCTGGAAACACCATATATTTT.

This clone showed up just once. This chain uses TRBV7-2 with TRBJ2-3; D gene uncertain. CDR1 SGHTA and CDR2 FQGNSA come from the germline V gene. Trimming left V 8 bases short and J 1 base short, with 13 bases between. There are 14 residues in the CDR3. The CDR3 protein is CASLPLIGTDTQYF. The CDR3 nucleotides read TGTGCCAGCCTACCACTAATCGGCACAGATACGCAGTATTTT. Full variable domain (missing parts from reference TRBV7-2 and TRBJ2-3): GAGVSQSPSNKVTEKGKDVELRCDPISGHTALYWYRQSLGQGLEFLIYFQGNSAPDKSGLPSDRFSAERTGGSVSTLTIQRTQQEDSAVYLCASLPLIGTDTQYFGPGTRLTVL.

This clone has only one observation. The CDR3 region is CASSLQEWEPSSGNTIYF. Written as DNA, the CDR3 is TGCGCCAGCAGCCTACAGGAGTGGGAACCAAGCTCTGGAAACACCATATATTTT. V is TRBV4-1 and J is TRBJ1-3, with a weak D call TRBD1 (5 bases). Germline V lookup: CDR1 MGHRA, CDR2 YSYEKL. Deletions cut 4 bases from V and 0 bases from J, with 19 bases between. The length of the CDR3 is 18 residues.

This chain joins TRBV5-6 and TRBJ1-6; D may be TRBD1 (5 bases). Germline V gene data show CDR1 as SGHDT and CDR2 as YYEEEE. Trimming removed 4 bases from V and 7 bases from J, with 18 bases in between. The CDR3 length is 16 residues. This CDR3 reads CASSADPRDTNSPLHF. CDR3 sequence (DNA): TGTGCCAGCAGCGCGGACCCCAGGGATACCAATTCACCCCTCCACTTT.

The V call is TRBV4-3, the J call TRBJ2-7; 8 bases map to TRBD1. V lost 2 bases to trimming and J lost 3 bases; unmatched junction nucleotides: 3. CDR1 is LGHNA, CDR2 YSLEER, per germline. The CDR3 has 14 residues. The CDR3 loop is CASSQSQGDYEQYF. In DNA, the CDR3 is TGCGCCAGCAGCCAATCACAGGGGGACTACGAGCAGTACTTC.

The V and J genes are TRBV29-1 and TRBJ1-5; 7 bases are a match to TRBD1. The length of the CDR3 is 13 residues. Trimming cost V 4 bases and J 5 bases; bases outside gene matches: 5. Germline assignment: CDR1 SQVTM and CDR2 ANQGSEA. Here the CDR3 reads CSVGTGGDQPQHF. Written as DNA, the CDR3 is TGCAGCGTTGGGACAGGTGGAGATCAGCCCCAGCATTTT.

This clone was found once. The chain has TRBV18 and TRBJ1-1; 7 nucleotides line up with TRBD1. The CDR3 consists of 16 residues. Unmatched junction bases numbered 16, after V lost 6 bases and J lost 6 bases. Germline V gives CDR1 KGHSH, CDR2 LQKENI. CDR3 region: CASSPLTQGPDAEAFF. For the CDR3, the DNA is TGTGCCAGCTCGCCGCTAACACAGGGGCCCGACGCTGAAGCTTTCTTT.